The table lists the clone carrying this TCR beta chain with many counts. TCRdb re-derived calls from the 5' RACE reads in MiXCR, one entry per CDR3 protein. The top ten hold 4% to 5.5% of the sample, which has approximately 48,000 distinct CDR3 sequences, around 16% seen once. This specimen belongs to a study of neurological immune-mediated disorders. Trimming took 5 bases from V and 1 from J, leaving 14 bases between them. Germline CDR1 reads MNHEY; CDR2 reads SVGAGI. This CDR3 region has 15 residues. Sequenced input: PBMCs. This chain uses TRBV6-5 with TRBJ1-1, with a possible D match to TRBD1 (5 bases). The source of this sequence is a man in his sixties in good health. As DNA, the CDR3 is TGTGCCAGCAGTCCGGCCGACAGACAGAACACTGAAGCTTTCTTT. Translating it yields CASSPADRQNTEAFF.